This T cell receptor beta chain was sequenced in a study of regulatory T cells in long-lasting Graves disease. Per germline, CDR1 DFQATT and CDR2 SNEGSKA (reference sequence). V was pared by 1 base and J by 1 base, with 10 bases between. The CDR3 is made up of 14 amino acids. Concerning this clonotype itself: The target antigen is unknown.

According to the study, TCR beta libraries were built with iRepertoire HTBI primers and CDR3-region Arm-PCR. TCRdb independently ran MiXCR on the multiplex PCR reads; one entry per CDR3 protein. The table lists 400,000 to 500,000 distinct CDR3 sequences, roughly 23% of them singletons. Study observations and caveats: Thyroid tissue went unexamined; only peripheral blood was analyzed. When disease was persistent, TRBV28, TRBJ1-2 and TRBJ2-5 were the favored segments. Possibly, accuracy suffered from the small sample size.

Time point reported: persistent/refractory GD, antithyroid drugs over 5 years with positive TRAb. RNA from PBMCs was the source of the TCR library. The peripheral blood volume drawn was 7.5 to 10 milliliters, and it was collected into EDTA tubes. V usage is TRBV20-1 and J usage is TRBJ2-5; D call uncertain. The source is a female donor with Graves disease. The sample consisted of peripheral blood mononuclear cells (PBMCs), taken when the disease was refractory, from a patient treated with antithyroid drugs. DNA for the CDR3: TGCAGTGCTAGAGCCCCGGAAAGCCAAGAGACCCAGTACTTC. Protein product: CSARAPESQETQYF.